The next 11 T cell receptor beta chains were all read from a single sample in a study of identifying expanded T cells in peripheral blood. TCRdb's copy holds only in-frame clones and misses some; the assay was immunoSEQ multiplex PCR. Of about 78,000 clones listed, around four fifths are singletons. The sequenced sample consisted of blood. The receptors were sampled from a person between 18 and 70 years old in good health.

With regard to this clone: A junction boundary mismatches the germline segment, possibly from a read error. This chain uses TRBV7-7 with TRBJ2-2, with 9 bases lining up with TRBD1. Germline lookup yields CDR1 SSHAT and CDR2 FNYEAQ (reference sequence). CDR3 length equals 15 residues. CDR3 sequence (DNA): TGTGCTAGCAGCCCCGACAGGGGGGACACCGGGGAGCTGTTTTTT. Translating it yields CASSPDRGDTGELFF.

V and J are TRBV9 and TRBJ2-3; D unresolved. Germline lookup yields CDR1 SGDLS and CDR2 YYNGEE. The CDR3 loop spans 13 amino acids. V was cut by 0 bases and J by 3 bases, with 5 bases left in between. As DNA, the CDR3 is TGTGCCAGCAGCGTAGACTGGACAGATACGCAGTATTTT. It specifies CASSVDWTDTQYF.

This clone was seen more than once but under ten times. The chain recombines TRBV7-3 with TRBJ1-1; maybe TRBD1 (5 bases). The germline V gene encodes CDR1 SGHTA and CDR2 FQGTGA. V lost 4 bases and J lost 5, with 14 bases in between. The CDR3 length is 14 residues. The CDR3 loop is CASSSLGGETEAFF. The CDR3 nucleotides are TGTGCCAGCAGCTCCTTAGGAGGGGAGACTGAAGCTTTCTTT.

By share, this clone ranks as large. The chain is built from TRBV25-1 and TRBJ1-1, with D tentatively TRBD1 (6 bases). The ends were cut back, 1 base at V and 3 bases at J, with 9 bases in the middle. CDR3 length: 14 amino acids. Germline loops: CDR1 MGHDK, CDR2 SYGVNS. The CDR3 bases are TGTGCCAGCAGTGAATGGAAGGGGGACACTGAAGCTTTCTTT. Protein product: CASSEWKGDTEAFF. Looking up the rest from reference TRBV25-1 and TRBJ1-1 gives the full variable domain: EADIYQTPRYLVIGTGKKITLECSQTMGHDKMYWYQQDPGMELHLIHYSYGVNSTEKGDLSSESTVSRIRTEHFPLTLESARPSHTSQYLCASSEWKGDTEAFFGQGTRLTVV.

This clone was found once. The V and J genes are TRBV7-3 and TRBJ2-5, with TRBD2 identical over 7 bases. This CDR3 is 16 amino acids long. Trimming cost V 5 bases and J 7 bases; bases outside gene matches: 16. The germline V gene has CDR1 SGHTA and CDR2 FQGTGA. The CDR3 spells CASSPTGGAQVGTQYF. The DNA of the CDR3 is TGTGCCAGCAGCCCGACGGGGGGAGCCCAGGTCGGGACCCAGTACTTC. The entire variable domain, with the rest obtained from reference TRBV7-3 and TRBJ2-5, is as follows: GAGVSQTPSNKVTEKGKYVELRCDPISGHTALYWYRQSLGQGPEFLIYFQGTGAADDSGLPNDRFFAVRPEGSVSTLKIQRTERGDSAVYLCASSPTGGAQVGTQYFGPGTRLLVL.

The chain couples TRBV7-8 to TRBJ2-7; 8 positions agree with TRBD2. This CDR3 spans 15 amino acids. Germline CDR1 reads SGHVS; CDR2 reads FQNEAQ. V dropped 4 bases and J dropped 5; count of bases not matched to a gene: 10. CDR3 sequence: CASSSVAGFPNEQYF. The DNA for the CDR3 is TGTGCCAGCAGCTCCGTAGCGGGATTCCCCAACGAGCAGTACTTC.

The chain recombines TRBV4-3 with TRBJ2-7; D may be TRBD2 (5 bases). In germline, CDR1 is LGHNA, CDR2 YSLEER. The CDR3 runs 14 residues. With 0 bases removed from V and 6 bases from J, the gap between germline ends came to 12 bases. CDR3 sequence reads: CASSQERLGGEQYF. In nucleotides, the CDR3 is TGCGCCAGCAGCCAAGAAAGGTTAGGAGGCGAGCAGTACTTC.

V and J are TRBV6-1 and TRBJ1-2; TRBD1 is a possible D gene (5 bases). The CDR3 length is 13 residues. CDR1 MNHNS and CDR2 SASEGT come from the germline V gene. Between the trimmed V and J ends, which lost 3 bases and 3 bases, there was a span of 8 bases. CDR3 coding DNA: TGTGCCAGCAGTGACCAGGGACACTATGGCTACACCTTC. Its translation is CASSDQGHYGYTF.

The V gene is TRBV29-1, the J gene TRBJ1-1; TRBD1 might be the D (5 bases). Germline assignment: CDR1 SQVTM and CDR2 ANQGSEA. This CDR3 spans 12 amino acids. Between the trimmed V and J ends, which lost 5 bases and 1 base, there was a span of 8 bases. The CDR3 region has the DNA TGCAGCGTTAGGACACAGAACACTGAAGCTTTCTTT. As protein: CSVRTQNTEAFF.

This chain connects TRBV7-3 to TRBJ2-2; tentatively, D is TRBD1 (6 bases). Germline V CDR1 and CDR2: SGHTA, FQGTGA. The CDR3 covers 16 residues. The V end lost 1 base, the J end lost 9 bases, and 18 bases lay between the germline ends. CDR3 amino acids: CASSLMSASQGWELFF. In DNA, the CDR3 is TGTGCCAGCAGCTTAATGTCGGCCTCCCAGGGGTGGGAGCTGTTTTTT.

V gene TRBV10-3 combines with J gene TRBJ2-7; a weak D match, TRBD2 (5 bases). This CDR3 spans 15 amino acids. The V end was cut by 4 bases, the J end by 1 base, with 14 bases between. The germline V gene has CDR1 ENHRY and CDR2 SYGVKD. The CDR3 here is CAISGASGVSYEQYF. CDR3 in DNA: TGTGCCATCAGTGGGGCCAGCGGCGTTTCCTACGAGCAGTACTTC.